Below are 7 T cell receptor beta chains sequenced from a single sample in a study of cytomegalovirus exposure and HLA in healthy donors listed by TCRdb under 2017. The library relied on the immunoSEQ multiplex PCR assay. For the multiplex PCR, a mixture combining 60 forward primers for TCR Vbeta segments and 13 reverse primers for TCR Jbeta segments was used. What TCRdb holds here is the immuneACCESS table cut down to in-frame rearrangements. Part of the clones is not present; checked against another copy, under half of the missing clones reflect an unresolved V gene, and the others are unexplained. The sample profile shows about 110,000 clones; about 86% of them were found once. Of the sample, about 1.8% falls within the top ten clones. Sequencing input: PBMCs. These receptors originate from a man aged 40-49 years in good health and CMV-seronegative.

The CDR3 sequence is CASSFFGTDLAKNIQYF. In DNA, the CDR3 is TGTGCCAGCAGTTTTTTCGGGACAGACTTAGCCAAAAACATTCAGTACTTC. The chain recombines TRBV27 with TRBJ2-4; TRBD1 matches 7 bases. Unmatched junction bases numbered 8, after V lost 3 bases and J lost 0 bases. This CDR3 has 17 residues. The germline V gene encodes CDR1 MNHEY and CDR2 SMNVEV (reference sequence).

To note about this clone: Germline and junction disagree at one end, which may indicate a read error. This chain connects TRBV4-2 to TRBJ2-4; D is undetermined. CDR1 and CDR2 (germline): LGHNA, YNFKEQ. This CDR3 spans 11 amino acids. CDR3 sequence (DNA): TGTGCCAGCAGCCACCAAGGTAGACTCCTCTTC. It codes for CASSHQGRLLF.

The chain is built from TRBV21-1 and TRBJ1-4; the table gives TRBD1 as D, unverified against the DNA. TRBV21-1 is a pseudogene. This CDR3 comprises 16 residues. The CDR3 here is CASSKAYQGWDEKLFF. The CDR3 nucleotides read TGTGCCAGCAGCAAAGCCTACCAGGGCTGGGATGAAAAACTGTTTTTT.

The V call is TRBV6-6, the J call TRBJ2-7, with a tentative D call TRBD2 (6 bases). Per germline, CDR1 MNHNY and CDR2 SVGAGI (reference sequence). This CDR3 contains 13 residues. V was cut by 4 bases and J by 7 bases, with 14 bases left in between. DNA for the CDR3: TGTGCCAGCAGTTCGGGACTTGTGGGAGAGCAGTACTTC. It is translated as CASSSGLVGEQYF.

This chain links TRBV5-1 with TRBJ1-3, with 10 bases that match TRBD1. Germline V gene data show CDR1 as SGHRS and CDR2 as YFSETQ. The CDR3 loop spans 15 amino acids. Trimming at V came to 2 bases and at J to 4 bases, leaving 3 bases not matched to a gene. In DNA form, the CDR3 reads TGCGCCAGCAGCTTAGGGACAGGGGTAGGAAACACCATATATTTT. It codes for CASSLGTGVGNTIYF. Full variable domain (remainder filled in from reference TRBV5-1 and TRBJ1-3): KAGVTQTPRYLIKTRGQQVTLSCSPISGHRSVSWYQQTPGQGLQFLFEYFSETQRNKGNFPGRFSGRQFSNSRSEMNVSTLELGDSALYLCASSLGTGVGNTIYFGEGSWLTVV.

The J gene is TRBJ2-3, the V gene TRBV6-5; D possibly corresponds to TRBD1 (6 bases). This CDR3 has 15 residues. Trimming cost V 1 base and J 3 bases, with 11 bases left between them. CDR1 and CDR2 from the germline V gene are MNHEY and SVGAGI. This CDR3 is CASSYLGAQTDTQYF. The CDR3, as DNA: TGTGCCAGCAGTTACTTGGGGGCACAGACAGATACGCAGTATTTT.

The sample holds a few counts of this clone. V usage is TRBV27 and J usage is TRBJ2-1; the match to TRBD2 covers 14 bases. The V segment lost 6 bases and the J segment 4 bases; nucleotides outside the gene matches: 5. Germline loops: CDR1 MNHEY, CDR2 SMNVEV (reference sequence). There are 16 residues in the CDR3. CDR3 DNA: TGTGCCAGCAGCCGGACTAGCGGGGGGTTATACAATGAGCAGTTCTTC. This codes for CASSRTSGGLYNEQFF.